These 6 T cell receptor beta chains were all obtained from the same sample, sequenced in a study of shared clonotypes between healthy human individuals. Profiling relied on immunoSEQ multiplex PCR, and the TCRdb table lists in-frame clones only, not all of them. The sample lists over 2 million clones, roughly 95% seen once, with about 1.1% in the top ten. CD8 cells regarded as naive lacked CD45RO, were positively chosen for CCR7, and omitted terminally differentiated effector memory CD45RA+ cells. Sequencing input: naive CD8+ T cells sorted from blood. Receptors were obtained from a man aged 18 to 30 in good health.

This sequence joins TRBV10-3 and TRBJ2-3, with 9 bases fitting TRBD2. V lost 4 bases and J lost 4; bases outside the gene matches: 6. Germline CDR1 and CDR2: ENHRY and SYGVKD. The CDR3 runs 15 residues. The CDR3 DNA reads as TGTGCCATCAGTGTGGTAGCGGGAGCCGCAGATACGCAGTATTTT. It is translated as CAISVVAGAADTQYF.

As to this clone: Additional DNA sequences in this sample encode the identical CDR3. This chain uses TRBV7-9 with TRBJ2-5; TRBD2 matches 10 bases. The CDR3 has 15 residues. Germline V gives CDR1 SEHNR, CDR2 FQNEAQ (reference sequence). V trimming: 1 base; J trimming: 5 bases; junction bases outside the gene matches: 4. CDR3 protein: CASSLGLAGVETQYF. In DNA form, the CDR3 reads TGTGCCAGCAGCTTAGGGCTAGCGGGAGTTGAGACCCAGTACTTC.

This chain's CDR3 is CAWDRVEWETQYF. DNA for the CDR3: TGTGCCTGGGACAGGGTTGAGTGGGAGACCCAGTACTTC. V gene TRBV30 combines with J gene TRBJ2-5, with 7 positions matching TRBD1. Germline lookup yields CDR1 GTSNPN and CDR2 SVGIG (reference sequence). Trimming removed 5 bases from V and 5 bases from J; junction bases left unmatched: 8. This CDR3 is built from 13 residues.

The rearrangement uses TRBV2 and TRBJ2-3; perhaps TRBD2 as D (6 bases). This CDR3 contains 13 residues. The V gene's germline CDR1 is SNHLY and CDR2 FYNNEI. Trimming cost V 7 bases and J 4 bases, with 12 bases left between them. CDR3: CASNSPGADTQYF. CDR3 coding DNA: TGTGCCAGCAATTCTCCGGGGGCAGATACGCAGTATTTT.

V and J are TRBV5-6 and TRBJ2-6; D ambiguous. V shed 0 bases and J shed 0 bases, with 10 bases lying between them. This CDR3 comprises 17 residues. The germline V gene encodes CDR1 SGHDT and CDR2 YYEEEE. The CDR3 sequence is CASSLGLPSSGANVLTF. CDR3 sequence (DNA): TGTGCCAGCAGCTTGGGGCTACCGAGCTCTGGGGCCAACGTCCTGACTTTC.

The chain combines TRBV5-8 with TRBJ2-2; D uncertain. Trimming took 2 bases from V and 1 from J, leaving 9 bases between them. This CDR3 is built from 15 residues. CDR1 is SGHTS and CDR2 is YDEGEE in the germline V gene. CDR3 region: CASSLGTMNTGELFF. The CDR3 DNA reads TGTGCCAGCAGCTTAGGTACAATGAACACCGGGGAGCTGTTTTTT.